The source of this T cell receptor (beta chain) is a study of technical replicates of blood from a handful of donors. Generated by immunoSEQ multiplex PCR, the TCRdb table keeps only in-frame clones and is missing some. The profile shows around 68,000 clones, 95% to 98% of them singletons. The length of the CDR3 is 15 residues. After removal of 4 bases from V and 4 bases from J, the junction contained 9 bases not matched to a gene. Germline V CDR1 and CDR2: MNHNS, SASEGT. The receptor comes from a human donor in good health. The gene calls are TRBV6-1 and TRBJ2-7, with 8 positions matching TRBD1. The sample was T cells isolated from PBMCs. In nucleotides, the CDR3 is TGTGCCAGCAGTGTTGGGACAGGACTATTTTACGAGCAGTACTTC. Translated, it gives CASSVGTGLFYEQYF.